The next 13 T cell receptor beta chains were all read from a single sample in a study of T cell responses to AZD1222 COVID-19 vaccine. Generated by immunoSEQ multiplex PCR, the TCRdb table keeps only in-frame clones and is missing some. The table lists 90,000 to 150,000 clones, over 75% of them singletons. Source: peripheral blood, taken on day 0 of AZD1222 vaccination. These receptor sequences come from an adult in good health.

The chain carries TRBV4-3 and TRBJ1-1, with D possibly matching TRBD1 (6 bases). Germline loops: CDR1 LGHNA, CDR2 YSLEER. V lost 4 bases, J lost 5 bases, and 14 bases lay in between. This CDR3 contains 14 residues. CDR3 DNA sequence: TGCGCCAGCAGCCGATCCATCCAGGGGACTGAAGCTTTCTTT. Its protein is CASSRSIQGTEAFF.

The chain combines TRBV27 with TRBJ2-7; tentative D call: TRBD1 (6 bases). Germline V lookup: CDR1 MNHEY, CDR2 SMNVEV (reference sequence). Trimming stripped 3 bases from V and 3 bases from J, with 9 bases between. The CDR3 loop spans 13 amino acids. CDR3 nucleotides: TGTGCCAGCAGTTTTTTAGGGGGCTACGAGCAGTACTTC. Protein sequence: CASSFLGGYEQYF.

The chain employs TRBV6-2 or TRBV6-3 and TRBJ1-1, with unresolved D. The germline gives CDR1 MNHEY, CDR2 SVGEGT. Trimming took off 4 bases at V and 1 base at J, with 10 bases between the two ends. This CDR3 region has 14 residues. The CDR3 nucleotides are TGTGCCAGCAGTTTTGGGCGGGAGAACACTGAAGCTTTCTTT. Translating it yields CASSFGRENTEAFF.

The V gene is TRBV5-4, the J gene TRBJ2-5; the D is unclear. The CDR3 has 13 residues. The germline V and J ends were trimmed by 0 bases and 4 bases, with 7 bases remaining between them. Germline V lookup: CDR1 SGHNT, CDR2 YYREEE (reference sequence). This chain's CDR3 is CASSLEGRETQYF. In DNA form, the CDR3 reads TGTGCCAGCAGCTTGGAGGGTAGAGAGACCCAGTACTTC.

The rearrangement links TRBV7-7 to TRBJ1-1, with D perhaps matching TRBD1 (5 bases). Germline CDR1 reads SSHAT; CDR2 reads FNYEAQ (reference sequence). CDR3 length equals 13 residues. The germline V and J ends were trimmed by 5 bases and 3 bases, with 10 bases remaining between them. In DNA form, the CDR3 reads TGTGCCAGCAGCAGGGGACGGGACACTGAAGCTTTCTTT. This sequence encodes CASSRGRDTEAFF.

The chain joins TRBV10-3 to TRBJ2-7, with a possible D match to TRBD1 (6 bases). Trimming removed 3 bases at V and 4 bases at J, with 13 bases between. Germline V gene sequence: CDR1 ENHRY, CDR2 SYGVKD. CDR3 size: 14 residues. As DNA, the CDR3 is TGTGCCATCAGTGACCTTGCCGGGACATACGAGCAGTACTTC. It is translated as CAISDLAGTYEQYF.

V and J are TRBV4-1 and TRBJ1-6, with D possibly being TRBD1 (5 bases). V was trimmed by 5 bases and J by 8 bases, leaving 10 bases between them. The CDR3 is made up of 13 amino acids. Germline V gene data show CDR1 as MGHRA and CDR2 as YSYEKL. The CDR3 DNA reads as TGCGCCAGCAGCAAGGGGAGGGATTCACCCCTCCACTTT. Translated: CASSKGRDSPLHF.

This clone came up a few times. No conserved phenylalanine or tryptophan is present at the end of the CDR3, so a read error is the likely explanation. Because the CDR3's place on the DNA is in doubt, the DNA is left out and the CDR3 is given as listed by TCRdb. The chain is built from TRBV3-1 (or the pseudogene TRBV3-2) and TRBJ2-7; the table gives TRBD2 as D, unverified against the DNA. Germline V CDR1 and CDR2: LGHDT, YNNKEL (reference sequence). The CDR3 contains 12 residues when both ends are counted. The CDR3: CASSHRKPGEGL.

The V call is TRBV12-3 or TRBV12-4, the J call TRBJ2-5; D gene ambiguous. This CDR3 comprises 11 residues. The V end was cut by 8 bases, the J end by 7 bases, with 11 bases between. The CDR3 DNA reads TGTGCCAGCGTGTTATCCGGGACCCAGTACTTC. This translates into CASVLSGTQYF.

Only one count was recorded for this clone. This chain connects TRBV7-9 to TRBJ1-2; TRBD1 matches 9 bases. In germline, CDR1 is SEHNR, CDR2 FQNEAQ (reference sequence). CDR3 length: 16 amino acids. J lost 3 bases, V lost 1 base, and 6 bases had no gene match. This chain's CDR3 is CASSLEPGQGHYGYTF. Here the CDR3 DNA reads TGTGCCAGCAGCTTAGAGCCGGGACAGGGACACTATGGCTACACCTTC.

This chain uses TRBV6-5 with TRBJ1-1, with D perhaps TRBD1 (5 bases). The germline V and J ends were trimmed by 6 bases and 3 bases, with 14 bases remaining between them. The CDR3 is made up of 14 amino acids. Germline V lookup: CDR1 MNHEY, CDR2 SVGAGI. The chain's CDR3 is CASRTDRFYTEAFF. The CDR3, as DNA: TGTGCCAGCAGAACCGACAGATTTTACACTGAAGCTTTCTTT.

V is TRBV15 and J is TRBJ1-4; TRBD1 aligns across 10 bases. Per germline, CDR1 LNHNV and CDR2 YYDKDF (reference sequence). This CDR3 is built from 16 residues. Trimming took 2 bases from V and 7 from J; bases not matched to a gene: 7. CDR3 amino acids: CATSRLTGTGAEKLFF. For the CDR3, the DNA is TGTGCCACCAGCAGACTCACCGGGACAGGGGCTGAAAAACTGTTTTTT.

The genes are TRBV11-2 and TRBJ1-2, with D tentatively TRBD1 (5 bases). V dropped 5 bases and J dropped 10 bases, with 17 bases sitting between them. The CDR3 has 13 amino acids. The germline V gene encodes CDR1 SGHAT and CDR2 FQNNGV. The CDR3 DNA reads as TGTGCCAGCAGCCCCAACCCCCAGGGCGCCTACACCTTC. Translating gives CASSPNPQGAYTF.